This T cell receptor beta chain was sequenced for a study of blood T cell repertoires in COVID-19. Study at large: Researchers got acute and convalescent COVID-19 samples from the United States, Italy and Spain.

Clones were read by immunoSEQ multiplex PCR, and TCRdb kept only the in-frame ones, dropping some. Here the sample spans 150,000 to 200,000 clones, about 82% being singletons. The material sequenced was peripheral blood. This TCR came from a woman in her twenties or thirties with acute or convalescent COVID-19.

In nucleotides, the CDR3 is TGTGCCAGCAGCTCGTTACGGGATTTCGAGCAGTACTTC. This encodes CASSSLRDFEQYF. The chain carries TRBV7-2 and TRBJ2-7, with D maybe TRBD2 (5 bases). Germline CDR1 reads SGHTA; CDR2 reads FQGNSA. This CDR3 has 13 residues. Deletions cut 4 bases from V and 6 bases from J, with 13 bases between.